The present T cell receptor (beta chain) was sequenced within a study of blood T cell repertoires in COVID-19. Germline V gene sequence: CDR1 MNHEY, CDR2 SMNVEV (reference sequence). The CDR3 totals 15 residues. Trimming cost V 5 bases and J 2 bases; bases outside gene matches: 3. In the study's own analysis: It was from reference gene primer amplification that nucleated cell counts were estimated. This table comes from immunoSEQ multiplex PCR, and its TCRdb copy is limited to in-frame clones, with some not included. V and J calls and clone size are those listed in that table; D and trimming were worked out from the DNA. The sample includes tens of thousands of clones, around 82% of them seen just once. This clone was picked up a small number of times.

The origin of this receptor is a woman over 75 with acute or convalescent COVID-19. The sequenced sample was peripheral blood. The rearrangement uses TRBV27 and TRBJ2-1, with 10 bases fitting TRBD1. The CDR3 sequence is CASSRQGATYNEQFF. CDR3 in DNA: TGTGCCAGCAGTCGACAGGGGGCAACCTACAATGAGCAGTTCTTC.